These 20 T cell receptor beta chains originate from one sample sequenced in a study of T-cell reconstitution after alpha-beta-depleted transplantation in children. Unique molecular identifiers were used to barcode this TCRbeta library. Each CDR3 protein gets one entry after TCRdb re-called the PCR reads with MiXCR. In the table there are hundreds of thousands of distinct CDR3 sequences, 10% to 15% of which are singletons. Sequenced here: PBMCs, mostly from graft donor cells, sampled 360 days after TCRalphabeta/CD19-depleted stem cell transplant. The receptors originated from a male patient between 10 and 17 years old who had a stem cell transplant for acute myeloid leukemia, so the T cells may come from the graft donor.

This clonotype was counted between two and nine times. The chain couples TRBV6-1 to TRBJ2-7; a possible D gene is TRBD2 (5 bases). The CDR3 contains 13 residues. Germline V lookup: CDR1 MNHNS, CDR2 SASEGT. Trimming stripped 5 bases from V and 7 bases from J, with 15 bases between. The CDR3 loop reads CASSRTPGNEQYF. Here the CDR3 DNA reads TGTGCCAGCAGTAGGACCCCGGGAAATGAGCAGTACTTC.

The V call is TRBV19, the J call TRBJ1-5, with TRBD1 matching over 8 bases. The germline V gene encodes CDR1 LNHDA and CDR2 SQIVND (reference sequence). J lost 0 bases, V lost 3 bases, and 10 bases had no gene match. This CDR3 spans 18 amino acids. DNA for the CDR3: TGTGCCAGTAGTATCCGAGCGGGACAGGTCGATAGCAATCAGCCCCAGCATTTT. Encoded protein: CASSIRAGQVDSNQPQHF.

V and J are TRBV9 and TRBJ1-1; D remains ambiguous. Trimming removed 2 bases from V and 0 bases from J, with 11 bases in between. Germline-derived CDR1 and CDR2 are SGDLS and YYNGEE. This CDR3 is 15 amino acids long. In DNA form, the CDR3 reads TGTGCCAGCAGCGTGGCGGCTGTTATGAACACTGAAGCTTTCTTT. Encoded protein: CASSVAAVMNTEAFF.

This clonotype came up many times. This chain connects TRBV14 to TRBJ2-4; unclear D gene. V was cut by 3 bases and J by 1 base, with 16 bases left in between. Germline CDR1 and CDR2: SGHDN and FVKESK. The CDR3 runs 17 residues. In nucleotides, the CDR3 is TGTGCCAGCAGCCAGACCGGTGGCCTAGGGGCCAAAAACATTCAGTACTTC. Its protein product is CASSQTGGLGAKNIQYF.

This clonotype was found many times. The chain combines TRBV28 with TRBJ1-1, with D maybe TRBD1 (6 bases). V dropped 3 bases and J dropped 1 base, with 12 bases sitting between them. There are 15 residues in the CDR3. Germline V gene lookup returns CDR1 MDHEN and CDR2 SYDVKM. CDR3 sequence reads: CASSLDRGANTEAFF. CDR3 nucleotide sequence: TGTGCCAGCAGTTTGGATCGGGGGGCGAACACTGAAGCTTTCTTT.

The chain employs TRBV13 and TRBJ2-1; unclear D gene. Deletions cut 0 bases from V and 10 bases from J, with 7 bases between. This CDR3 is 12 amino acids long. The germline gives CDR1 PRHDT, CDR2 FYEKMQ (reference sequence). As DNA, the CDR3 is TGTGCCAGCAGCTTAGGACCATCGGAGCAGTTCTTC. Translated: CASSLGPSEQFF.

Only a few counts were recorded for this clonotype. V is TRBV12-5 and J is TRBJ2-1, with 12 bases fitting TRBD2. Germline V lookup: CDR1 LGHNT, CDR2 FRNRAP. The CDR3 totals 17 residues. With V trimmed by 1 base and J by 4 bases, 5 bases remained unmatched. The DNA for the CDR3 is TGTGCTAGTGGTTTGGCCTCTAGCGGGAGGGTTTACAATGAGCAGTTCTTC. It yields the protein CASGLASSGRVYNEQFF.

This sequence joins TRBV20-1 and TRBJ2-5; 8 bases agree with TRBD1. The germline V gene has CDR1 DFQATT and CDR2 SNEGSKA (reference sequence). This CDR3 is 16 amino acids long. V lost 5 bases, J lost 7 bases, and 18 bases stayed unmatched. The CDR3 loop is CSARGDLSDTGGTQYF. The CDR3, as DNA: TGCAGTGCTCGCGGGGACCTTAGCGATACAGGGGGGACCCAGTACTTC.

This clonotype was recorded at least ten times. V gene TRBV7-2 combines with J gene TRBJ2-7; D is unclear. CDR3 length: 12 residues. The V and J ends lost 5 bases and 2 bases respectively, with 7 bases between them. CDR1 and CDR2 (germline): SGHTA, FQGNSA. The CDR3 nucleotides read TGTGCCAGCAGCCCCAATACCTACGAGCAGTACTTC. It yields the protein CASSPNTYEQYF. The entire variable domain, with the rest obtained from reference TRBV7-2 and TRBJ2-7, is as follows: GAGVSQSPSNKVTEKGKDVELRCDPISGHTALYWYRQSLGQGLEFLIYFQGNSAPDKSGLPSDRFSAERTGGSVSTLTIQRTQQEDSAVYLCASSPNTYEQYFGPGTRLTVT.

This clonotype was observed a few times. The chain combines TRBV24-1 with TRBJ2-7; D assignment may be TRBD1 or TRBD2 (5 bases each). The CDR3 runs 15 residues. Trimming took 2 bases from V and 3 from J, leaving 13 bases between them. The germline V gene encodes CDR1 KGHDR and CDR2 SFDVKD. In nucleotides, the CDR3 is TGTGCCACCAGTGATTGGGGGAATCCTCACTACGAGCAGTACTTC. Its translation: CATSDWGNPHYEQYF.

This clonotype was picked up a small number of times. V gene TRBV20-1 combines with J gene TRBJ2-3, with no clear D. The CDR3 loop spans 11 amino acids. Germline CDR1 and CDR2: DFQATT and SNEGSKA (reference sequence). Deletions cut 3 bases from V and 5 bases from J, with 6 bases between. The CDR3 reads CSARSLDTQYF. The CDR3 DNA reads TGCAGTGCTAGGTCCCTAGATACGCAGTATTTT.

This clonotype was recorded many times. The chain carries TRBV5-1 and TRBJ2-7, with TRBD1 matching over 10 bases. This CDR3 spans 15 amino acids. The junction had 4 bases not matched to a gene; V was cut back by 2 bases and J by 2 bases. Germline V gene data show CDR1 as SGHRS and CDR2 as YFSETQ. The CDR3 DNA sequence: TGCGCCAGCAGCTTCCGGGACAGGGGTCCCTACGAGCAGTACTTC. Amino acids: CASSFRDRGPYEQYF.

The V gene is TRBV30, the J gene TRBJ2-7, with D possibly TRBD2 on 5 matching bases. The CDR3 has 13 residues. Germline-derived CDR1 and CDR2 are GTSNPN and SVGIG (reference sequence). With 8 bases removed from V and 9 bases from J, the gap between germline ends came to 23 bases. CDR3: CAATVASRLMQYF. In DNA form, the CDR3 reads TGTGCCGCCACCGTAGCTAGCCGGTTGATGCAGTACTTC. Together with reference TRBV30 and TRBJ2-7, the CDR3 gives the full variable domain: SQTIHQWPATLVQPVGSPLSLECTVEGTSNPNLYWYRQAAGRGLQLLFYSVGIGQISSEVPQNLSASRPQDRQFILSSKKLLLSDSGFYLCAATVASRLMQYFGPGTRLTVT.

This clonotype was seen many times. The rearrangement joins TRBV3-1 to TRBJ2-7; TRBD2 aligns across 10 bases. This CDR3 region has 15 residues. The germline CDR1 and CDR2 sequences are LGHDT and YNNKEL (reference sequence). V was clipped by 1 base and J by 4 bases; unmatched bases: 4. The CDR3 nucleotides are TGTGCCAGCAGCCAAGGTCTAGCGGGGGTGTACGAGCAGTACTTC. Translated, it gives CASSQGLAGVYEQYF.

V is TRBV5-1 and J is TRBJ2-7; either TRBD1 or TRBD2 may supply D (6 bases each). The length of the CDR3 is 15 residues. Trimming shortened V by 8 bases and J by 0 bases, and 18 bases separated the two germline ends. Germline V gene lookup returns CDR1 SGHRS and CDR2 YFSETQ. CDR3 amino acids: CARTDGGGLSYEQYF. The DNA of the CDR3 is TGCGCCAGGACTGACGGGGGCGGTCTCTCCTACGAGCAGTACTTC. Using reference TRBV5-1 and TRBJ2-7 for the parts outside the CDR3, the full variable domain is KAGVTQTPRYLIKTRGQQVTLSCSPISGHRSVSWYQQTPGQGLQFLFEYFSETQRNKGNFPGRFSGRQFSNSRSEMNVSTLELGDSALYLCARTDGGGLSYEQYFGPGTRLTVT.

This sequence joins TRBV12-3 or TRBV12-4 and TRBJ2-1; 12 positions match TRBD2. V dropped 5 bases and J dropped 8; count of bases not matched to a gene: 22. The CDR3 has 20 residues. The CDR3 loop reads CASSPPDRDVTSGSLHEQFF. The CDR3 nucleotides are TGTGCCAGCAGTCCACCCGACAGGGACGTGACTAGCGGGAGTTTGCATGAGCAGTTCTTC.

This clonotype was recorded many times. V is TRBV2 and J is TRBJ1-1; D remains unclear. V was pared by 0 bases and J by 10 bases, with 9 bases between. Germline V gene sequence: CDR1 SNHLY, CDR2 FYNNEI. This CDR3 has 12 amino acids. CDR3 bases: TGTGCCAGCAGTGAAGCCGCGTTCGGAGCTTTCTTT. It yields the protein CASSEAAFGAFF. The variable domain in full, completed from reference TRBV2 and TRBJ1-1, reads EPEVTQTPSHQVTQMGQEVILRCVPISNHLYFYWYRQILGQKVEFLVSFYNNEISEKSEIFDDQFSVERPDGSNFTLKIRSTKLEDSAMYFCASSEAAFGAFFGQGTRLTVV.

The chain employs TRBV12-3 or TRBV12-4 and TRBJ2-7, with 12 positions matching TRBD1. J lost 7 bases, V lost 5 bases, and 9 bases had no gene match. The CDR3 loop spans 15 amino acids. The CDR3 coding sequence is TGTGCCAGCAGTGGACCGGGACAGGGGGCCTGGGAGCAGTACTTC. It yields the protein CASSGPGQGAWEQYF.

There are a few counts of this clonotype. V usage is TRBV30 and J usage is TRBJ2-3, with D perhaps given as TRBD1 or TRBD2 (6 bases each). Trimming took off 2 bases at V and 6 bases at J, with 12 bases between the two ends. From germline, CDR1 is GTSNPN and CDR2 SVGIG (reference sequence). The CDR3 has 13 amino acids. The CDR3: CAWSPGGPDTQYF. CDR3 coding DNA: TGTGCCTGGAGTCCCGGGGGCCCCGATACGCAGTATTTT.

The sample holds a few counts of this clonotype. The J gene is TRBJ2-7, the V gene TRBV28; no clear D gene. Trimming cost V 6 bases and J 10 bases, with 13 bases left between them. Germline values: CDR1 MDHEN, CDR2 SYDVKM. The CDR3 consists of 11 residues. CDR3 coding DNA: TGTGCCAGCAGCAACTTCCCCACCCAGTACTTC. Protein product: CASSNFPTQYF.